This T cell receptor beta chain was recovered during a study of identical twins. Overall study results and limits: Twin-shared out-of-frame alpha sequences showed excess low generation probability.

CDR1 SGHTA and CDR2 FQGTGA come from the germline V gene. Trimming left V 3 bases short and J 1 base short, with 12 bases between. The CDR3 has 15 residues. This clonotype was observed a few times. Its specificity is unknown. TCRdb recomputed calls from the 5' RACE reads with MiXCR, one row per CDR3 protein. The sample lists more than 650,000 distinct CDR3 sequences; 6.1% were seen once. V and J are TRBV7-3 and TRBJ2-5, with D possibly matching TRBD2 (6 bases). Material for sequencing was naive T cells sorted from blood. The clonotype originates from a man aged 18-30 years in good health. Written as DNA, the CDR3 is TGTGCCAGCAGCTTTGGGGGGAGGTCCCAAGAGACCCAGTACTTC. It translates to CASSFGGRSQETQYF.